This TCR beta chain was captured by sequencing in a study of cytomegalovirus exposure and HLA in healthy donors. Overall study findings and caveats: Sequences of the TCR beta chain were said to predict the HLA-A and HLA-B alleles of most subjects accurately. A later analysis found most CMV-associated TCR beta chains apparently HLA-restricted.

Primers: 60 Vbeta forward and 13 Jbeta reverse. The table came from immunoSEQ multiplex PCR; TCRdb's copy has only in-frame clones and leaves some out. The table has about 210,000 clones, approximately 80% seen once; the top ten hold more than 3%. As concerns this clone: No antigen is known for it.

Participants comprised healthy donors of bone marrow. This CDR3 is 16 amino acids long. The V gene's germline CDR1 is SGHVS and CDR2 FNYEAQ. Trimming removed 2 bases at V and 0 bases at J, with 10 bases between. Sequenced material: PBMCs. The sequence came from a man aged 35-49 years in good health and CMV-seropositive. The V gene is TRBV7-6, the J gene TRBJ1-4, with a tentative D call TRBD1 (5 bases). CDR3 residues: CASSLSLTATNEKLFF. The CDR3 coding sequence is TGTGCCAGCAGCTTATCCCTGACAGCAACTAATGAAAAACTGTTTTTT. Supplemented by reference TRBV7-6 and TRBJ1-4, the full variable domain reads GAGVSQSPRYKVTKRGQDVALRCDPISGHVSLYWYRQALGQGPEFLTYFNYEAQQDKSGLPNDRFSAERPEGSISTLTIQRTEQRDSAMYRCASSLSLTATNEKLFFGSGTQLSVL.